This T cell receptor beta chain was captured by sequencing in a study of identical twins. This clonotype has a count of ten or more. Its antigen is as yet unknown. The CDR3 covers 17 residues. The V gene end was trimmed by 0 bases and the J gene end by 10 bases; junction bases not matched to a gene: 10. CDR1 is SGHDN, CDR2 FVKESK, per germline. Study findings and constraints: The more abundant beta clonotypes in cord blood had fewer insertions, and memory repertoires did not show this.

MiXCR, applied by TCRdb to the 5' RACE reads, yields one record per CDR3 protein. The sample has 700,000 to 950,000 distinct CDR3 sequences, roughly an eighth seen once; the top ten hold roughly 1.6%. The same sample was also used in a study of yellow fever vaccine responses in identical twins. That source notes: Twins' T cell vaccine responses reportedly looked partly convergent, partly personalized.

The V call is TRBV14, the J call TRBJ1-6, with 9 bases aligning to TRBD1. Sequencing input: PBMCs. The origin of this receptor is a woman aged 18-30 years in good health. The CDR3 DNA reads TGTGCCAGCAGCCAAGATACGGCGGGACAGGGAAGCTCACCCCTCCACTTT. Residues: CASSQDTAGQGSSPLHF.